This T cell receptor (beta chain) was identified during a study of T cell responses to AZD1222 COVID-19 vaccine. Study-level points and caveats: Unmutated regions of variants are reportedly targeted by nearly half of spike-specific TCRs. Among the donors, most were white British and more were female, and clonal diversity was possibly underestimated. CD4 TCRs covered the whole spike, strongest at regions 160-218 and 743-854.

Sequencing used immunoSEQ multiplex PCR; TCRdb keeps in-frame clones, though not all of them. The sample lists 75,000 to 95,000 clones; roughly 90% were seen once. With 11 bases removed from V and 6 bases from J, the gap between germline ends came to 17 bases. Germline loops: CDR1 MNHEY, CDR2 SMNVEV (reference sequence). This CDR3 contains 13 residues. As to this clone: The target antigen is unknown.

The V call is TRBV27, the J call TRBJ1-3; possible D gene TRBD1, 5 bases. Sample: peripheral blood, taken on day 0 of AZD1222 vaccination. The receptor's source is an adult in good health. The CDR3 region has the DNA TGTGCCGTCCTCGGGGGGGGGAAAAACACCATATATTTT. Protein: CAVLGGGKNTIYF.